This T cell receptor (beta chain) was observed in a study of spatial heterogeneity in lung cancer. Study overall: Alpha-chain sequences were consistently detected less often than beta-chain sequences. In the raw reads, each unique TCR and UMI combination was present more than ten times on average.

The germline gives CDR1 SGHTA, CDR2 FQGNSA. The CDR3 sequence is 14 residues long. The germline V and J ends were trimmed by 6 bases and 4 bases, with 14 bases remaining between them. A unique molecular identifier was carried by every single TCR cDNA molecule. TCRdb independently ran MiXCR on the 5' RACE reads; one entry per CDR3 protein. The data show about 52,000 distinct CDR3 sequences, roughly 6.5% seen once. Documented time point: sample taken at primary tumor resection. Extraction of whole RNA from tumor, nontumor lung or frozen PBMC preceded unsorted sequencing. The material was PBMCs, obtained at surgery. This sequence was found in a female donor with early-stage non-small cell lung cancer. The chain joins TRBV7-2 to TRBJ2-3; tentative D call: TRBD2 (5 bases). The CDR3 spells CASRTEVGSDTQYF. The CDR3 DNA reads TGTGCCAGCAGGACGGAGGTAGGGTCAGATACGCAGTATTTT.